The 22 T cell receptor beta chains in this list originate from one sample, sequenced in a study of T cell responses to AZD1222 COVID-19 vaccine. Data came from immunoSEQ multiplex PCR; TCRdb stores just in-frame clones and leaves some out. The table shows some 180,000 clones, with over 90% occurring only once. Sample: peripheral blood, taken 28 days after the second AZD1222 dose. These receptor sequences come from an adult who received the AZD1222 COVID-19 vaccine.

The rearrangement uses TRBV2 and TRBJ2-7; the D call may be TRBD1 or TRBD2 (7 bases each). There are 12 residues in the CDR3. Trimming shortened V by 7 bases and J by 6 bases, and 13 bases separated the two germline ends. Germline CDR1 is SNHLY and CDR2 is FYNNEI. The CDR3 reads CASTQGGREQYF. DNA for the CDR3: TGTGCCAGCACCCAGGGGGGGCGCGAGCAGTACTTC.

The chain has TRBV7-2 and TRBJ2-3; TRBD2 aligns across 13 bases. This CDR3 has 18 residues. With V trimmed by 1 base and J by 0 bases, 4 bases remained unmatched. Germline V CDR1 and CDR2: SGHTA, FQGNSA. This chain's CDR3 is CASSLDRTSGGSTDTQYF. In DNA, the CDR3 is TGTGCCAGCAGCTTAGATAGGACTAGCGGGGGAAGCACAGATACGCAGTATTTT.

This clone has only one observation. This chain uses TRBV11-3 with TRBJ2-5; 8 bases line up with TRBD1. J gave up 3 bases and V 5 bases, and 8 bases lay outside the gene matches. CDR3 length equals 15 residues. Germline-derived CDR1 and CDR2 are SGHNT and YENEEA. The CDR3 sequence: CASSPTGTGEETQYF. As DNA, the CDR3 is TGTGCCAGCAGCCCCACCGGGACAGGAGAAGAGACCCAGTACTTC.

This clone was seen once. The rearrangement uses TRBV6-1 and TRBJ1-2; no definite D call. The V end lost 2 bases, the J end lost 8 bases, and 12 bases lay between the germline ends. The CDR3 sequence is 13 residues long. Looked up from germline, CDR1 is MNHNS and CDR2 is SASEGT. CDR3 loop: CASSESGRGGYTF. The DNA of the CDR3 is TGTGCCAGCAGTGAATCGGGTCGAGGGGGCTACACCTTC.

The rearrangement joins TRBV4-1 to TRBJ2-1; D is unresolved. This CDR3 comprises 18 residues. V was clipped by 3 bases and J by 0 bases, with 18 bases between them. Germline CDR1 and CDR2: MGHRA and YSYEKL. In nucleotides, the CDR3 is TGCGCCAGCAGCCAGTTTTCGGGCCAGACGAGCTCCTACAATGAGCAGTTCTTC. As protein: CASSQFSGQTSSYNEQFF.

In DNA form, the CDR3 reads TGTGCCAGCAGCCAGCTACAGGGCACTGAAGCTTTCTTT. This encodes CASSQLQGTEAFF. V gene TRBV3-1 (or the pseudogene TRBV3-2) combines with J gene TRBJ1-1, with a tentative D call TRBD1 (6 bases). The CDR3 length is 13 residues. Trimming removed 3 bases from V and 4 bases from J, with 9 bases in between. CDR1 and CDR2 (germline): LGHDT, YNNKEL (reference sequence).

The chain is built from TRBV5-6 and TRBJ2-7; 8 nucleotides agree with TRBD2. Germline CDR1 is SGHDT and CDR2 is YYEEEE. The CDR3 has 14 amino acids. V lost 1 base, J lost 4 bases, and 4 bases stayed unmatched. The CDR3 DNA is TGTGCCAGCAGCTTGATTAGCGGGACTTACGAGCAGTACTTC. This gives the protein CASSLISGTYEQYF.

The DNA of the CDR3 is TGTGCCACCAGTGGACAGCATAGCAATCAGCCCCAGCATTTT. It specifies CATSGQHSNQPQHF. J is TRBJ1-5 and V is TRBV24-1, with a possible D match to TRBD1 (5 bases). Trimming pared 5 bases from V and 0 bases from J, leaving 7 bases between. Germline assignment: CDR1 KGHDR and CDR2 SFDVKD. CDR3 length equals 14 residues.

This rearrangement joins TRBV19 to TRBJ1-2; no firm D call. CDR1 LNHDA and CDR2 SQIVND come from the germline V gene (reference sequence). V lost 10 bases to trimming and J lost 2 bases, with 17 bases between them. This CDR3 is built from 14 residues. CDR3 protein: CATFSSPPNYGYTF. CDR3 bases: TGTGCCACCTTCTCGAGCCCTCCAAACTATGGCTACACCTTC.

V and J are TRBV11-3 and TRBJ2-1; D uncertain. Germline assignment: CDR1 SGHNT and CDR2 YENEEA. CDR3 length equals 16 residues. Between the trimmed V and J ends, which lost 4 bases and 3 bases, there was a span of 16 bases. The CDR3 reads CASSSLGSGVYNEQFF. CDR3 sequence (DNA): TGTGCCAGCAGCTCTCTGGGCTCTGGGGTCTACAATGAGCAGTTCTTC.

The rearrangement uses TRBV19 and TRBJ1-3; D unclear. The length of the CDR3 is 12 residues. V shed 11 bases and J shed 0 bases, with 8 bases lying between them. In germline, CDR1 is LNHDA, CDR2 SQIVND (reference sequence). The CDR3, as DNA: TGTGCCTTGAGTACCTCTGGAAACACCATATATTTT. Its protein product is CALSTSGNTIYF.

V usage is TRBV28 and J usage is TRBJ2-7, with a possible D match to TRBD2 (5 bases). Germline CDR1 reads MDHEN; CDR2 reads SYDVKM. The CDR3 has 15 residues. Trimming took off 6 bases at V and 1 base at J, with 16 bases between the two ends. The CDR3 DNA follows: TGTGCCAGCAGCCCAGGCCCCACGGGGTCCTACGAGCAGTACTTC. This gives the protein CASSPGPTGSYEQYF.

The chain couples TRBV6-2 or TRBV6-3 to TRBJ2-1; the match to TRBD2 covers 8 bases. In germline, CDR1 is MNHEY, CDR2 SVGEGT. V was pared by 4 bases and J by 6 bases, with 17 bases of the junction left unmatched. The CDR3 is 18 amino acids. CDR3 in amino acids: CASSSLLADGGAINEQFF. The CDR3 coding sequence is TGTGCCAGCAGTTCCCTACTCGCGGACGGGGGGGCCATCAATGAGCAGTTCTTC.

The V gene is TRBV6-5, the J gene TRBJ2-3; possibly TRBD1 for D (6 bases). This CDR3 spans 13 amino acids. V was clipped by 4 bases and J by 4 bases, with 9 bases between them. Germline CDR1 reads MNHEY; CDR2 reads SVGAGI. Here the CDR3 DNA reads TGTGCCAGCAGTTTGTCAGGGGCAGATACGCAGTATTTT. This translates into CASSLSGADTQYF.

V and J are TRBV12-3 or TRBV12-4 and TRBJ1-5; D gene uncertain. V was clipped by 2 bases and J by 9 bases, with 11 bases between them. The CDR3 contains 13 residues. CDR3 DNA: TGTGCCAGCAGTTTATACGACGGAAGGCCCCAGCATTTT. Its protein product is CASSLYDGRPQHF.

CDR3 sequence reads: CASSPRTGRKSNQPQHF. CDR3 bases: TGTGCCAGTAGTCCCCGGACAGGCCGCAAGAGCAATCAGCCCCAGCATTTT. V usage is TRBV19 and J usage is TRBJ1-5, with 7 bases lining up with TRBD1. The J segment lost 1 base and the V segment lost 5 bases, leaving 11 bases of the junction unmatched. Looked up from germline, CDR1 is LNHDA and CDR2 is SQIVND (reference sequence). The CDR3 consists of 17 residues.

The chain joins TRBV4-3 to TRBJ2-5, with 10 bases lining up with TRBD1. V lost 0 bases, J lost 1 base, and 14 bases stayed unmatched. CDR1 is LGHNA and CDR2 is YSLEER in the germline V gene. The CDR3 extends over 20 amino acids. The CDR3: CASSQEWSARDRGPQETQYF. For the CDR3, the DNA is TGCGCCAGCAGCCAAGAATGGTCCGCCAGGGACAGGGGTCCCCAAGAGACCCAGTACTTC.

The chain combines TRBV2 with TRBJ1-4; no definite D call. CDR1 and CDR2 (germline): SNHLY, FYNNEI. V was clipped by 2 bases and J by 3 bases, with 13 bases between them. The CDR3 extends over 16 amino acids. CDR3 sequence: CASSERVVAANEKLFF. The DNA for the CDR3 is TGTGCCAGCAGTGAAAGGGTGGTGGCGGCTAATGAAAAACTGTTTTTT. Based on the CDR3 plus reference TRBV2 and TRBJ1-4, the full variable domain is EPEVTQTPSHQVTQMGQEVILRCVPISNHLYFYWYRQILGQKVEFLVSFYNNEISEKSEIFDDQFSVERPDGSNFTLKIRSTKLEDSAMYFCASSERVVAANEKLFFGSGTQLSVL.

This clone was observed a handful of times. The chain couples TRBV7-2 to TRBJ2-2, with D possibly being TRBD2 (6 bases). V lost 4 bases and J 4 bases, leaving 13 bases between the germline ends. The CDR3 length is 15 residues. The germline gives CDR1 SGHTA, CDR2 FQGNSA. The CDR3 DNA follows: TGTGCCAGCAGCTCCAGGGACTCGATCACCGGGGAGCTGTTTTTT. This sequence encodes CASSSRDSITGELFF.

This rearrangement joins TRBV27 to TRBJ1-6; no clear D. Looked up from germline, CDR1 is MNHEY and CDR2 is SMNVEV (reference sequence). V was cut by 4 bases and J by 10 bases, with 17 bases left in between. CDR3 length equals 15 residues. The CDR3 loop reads CASSWQIGEGSPLHF. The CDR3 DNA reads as TGTGCCAGCAGTTGGCAGATTGGGGAAGGCTCACCCCTCCACTTT.

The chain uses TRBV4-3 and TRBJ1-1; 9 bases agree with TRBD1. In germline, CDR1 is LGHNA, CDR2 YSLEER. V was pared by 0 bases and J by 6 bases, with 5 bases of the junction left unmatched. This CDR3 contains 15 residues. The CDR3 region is CASSQDLQGAAEAFF. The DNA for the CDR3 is TGCGCCAGCAGCCAAGATTTACAGGGGGCCGCTGAAGCTTTCTTT.

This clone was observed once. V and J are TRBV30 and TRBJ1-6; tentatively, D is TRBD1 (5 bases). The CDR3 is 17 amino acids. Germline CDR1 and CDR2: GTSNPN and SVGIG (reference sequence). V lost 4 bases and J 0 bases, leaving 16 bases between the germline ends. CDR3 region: CAWTRTGLSSYNSPLHF. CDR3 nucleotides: TGTGCCTGGACTCGGACGGGACTGAGCTCCTATAATTCACCCCTCCACTTT.